The entry below describes one T cell receptor (beta chain). This clone was observed once. Its cognate antigen has yet to be identified. Per-base qualities were not stored, and no clone one base away is much larger. The cohort comprised 710 or so healthy bone marrow donors. All cohort members were sampled while nominally healthy, although unrecorded immune exposures were likely present. The donor was CMV seropositive and was included in the group of almost 300 seropositive cohort members. Every donor gave a peripheral blood sample, and the peripheral blood mononuclear cells from that sample were used for TCR beta sequencing. The Qiagen DNeasy Blood Extraction Kit was used to extract genomic DNA from the blood cell samples. Library creation used the immunoSEQ multiplex PCR assay. The multiplex PCR relied on a mix of 60 forward primers for TCR Vbeta segments and 13 reverse primers for TCR Jbeta segments. The CDR3 region of rearranged TCR beta genes was amplified from genomic DNA by a multiplex PCR assay. The amplified TCR beta libraries were sequenced on the Illumina HiSeq System as 87-base-pair reads. Under the source paper's analysis protocol: Across the 670 or so repertoires, a later analysis counted tens of millions of unique TCR beta chains, approximately 12 million of which were shared by at least two donors. Raw reads were error-corrected and collapsed into unique sequences by a nearest-neighbor algorithm in which closely related sequences were merged to remove PCR and sequencing errors. To assign V, D and J gene segments, CDR3 sequences were aligned to IMGT reference sequences. Each retained sequence needed at least a six-nucleotide match to both a V gene segment and a J gene segment. A rearrangement was called productive if the CDR3 had no stop codons and remained in frame with V and J, and every other rearrangement was called non-productive. Following IMGT convention, CDR3 was defined as the stretch from the second conserved V-encoded cysteine to the conserved J-encoded phenylalanine. The earlier analysis of approximately 500 of the donors excluded sequences that lacked an unambiguous match to a single V gene segment. In an earlier analysis of approximately 610 of the donors, V segments were called functional above 56.7% productive rearrangements and were called segregating when the between-donor standard deviation exceeded 5%. A statistical classification framework was built to diagnose cytomegalovirus status from the catalog of TCR beta chain sequences. A later analysis assigned V and J genes by comparing TCR nucleotide sequences with IMGT/GENE-DB human TR gene sequences. In a later analysis, CDR3 sequences and most-parsimonious VDJ recombination scenarios were assigned using the TCRdist pipeline. A later analysis defined each TCR beta chain by its CDR3 amino acid sequence plus V-gene family, and excluded reads lacking a unique V-gene family. A later analysis removed 592 highly shared, low-generation-probability nucleotide sequences to deal with suspected cross-contamination and a sequencing artifact. For each public chain, a later analysis derived a clonal expansion index from normalized ranks of inferred template counts within each repertoire. Generation probabilities in a later analysis came from a VDJ recombination model fitted to out-of-frame rearrangements, and those results were checked against IGoR. In a later analysis, TCR-TCR, TCR-HLA and TCR-CMV co-occurrence was scored with hypergeometric tests, and a repertoire-size bias correction was applied to TCR pairs. To estimate false discovery rates, a later analysis permuted the HLA or CMV assignments 20 times. In a later analysis, co-occurring TCRs were grouped using DBSCAN, with TCRdist sequence similarity added in when clustering inside HLA-allele-positive subsets. Co-occurrence clustering excluded repertoires with fewer than 30,000 or more than 120,000 public chains, plus five with anomalous nucleotide sharing. Held by TCRdb, this immuneACCESS table contains in-frame sequences only and omits some clones. Under half of the omission traces to an unresolved V gene where checked; the cause of the rest is unknown. V and J calls and clone size are as listed in that table; D and trimming were resolved from the DNA. The sample table contains about 120,000 clones; only one count was recorded for about 80% of them. The ten largest clones add up to under 13% of the sample.

This sample was taken from a study of cytomegalovirus exposure and HLA in healthy donors (dated by TCRdb to the late 2010s). In the study overall: According to an earlier analysis of 587 of the donors, 150 million to 200 million T cells yielded over 100 million unique TCR beta sequences and 276 Gb of sequence data. A separate validation cohort of roughly 130 different subjects was used in addition to the roughly 700-subject first cohort. The study aimed to test whether cataloging public T cell receptors could reveal signatures of past pathogen exposure. Of the approximately 370 genotyped donors, 80% to 90% were placed in the genetic ancestry cluster associated with self-reported Caucasian donors. Across under 500 genotyped donors of the cohort, an average of roughly 250,000 unique TCR beta nucleotide sequences per donor were sequenced, and 15% to 20% of those sequences were non-productive. Genome-wide SNP genotypes for about 55% of the 666 donors were used in a later genetic analysis, which treated that subset as a discovery cohort. Approximately 300 gigabases of sequencing data and approximately 85 million unique TCR sequences were included in an early release covering roughly 700 HLA-typed donors. Five DR-DQ haplotypes were treated as single units for association and clustering because of strong linkage in the cohort. Typing coverage varied by locus: roughly 629-640 donors for A, B, C, DRB1 and DQB1; roughly 510 for DQA1; about 590 for DPA1; some 470 for DPB1. All discovery cohort repertoires had been generated using a single sequencing platform. Rather than drawing on any new phenotypic data, the later analysis identified candidate immune exposures from TCR beta sequences and the way those sequences occurred across donors. To predict cytomegalovirus infection status, the study brought together high-throughput TCR immunosequencing, statistical association of individual TCRs with disease status, and machine learning. Both class I and class II loci were covered by HLA typing, at four-digit resolution. Donor age, sex, ethnicity and CMV serostatus were compiled together with the repertoire data. To decide whether each TCR beta V gene segment behaved as functional or pseudogenic, an earlier analysis of approximately 600 of the donors relied on high-throughput TCR beta sequencing. To study patterns of TCR occurrence, a later analysis re-analyzed previously published TCR beta repertoires from 600 to 750 donors and added high-resolution HLA genotyping. Using immunosequencing, the study profiled T cell repertoires from fewer than 850 subjects and related those repertoires to cytomegalovirus serostatus. What the work shows at the level of the full study, not this receptor alone: A later analysis associated some 17,000 TCR beta sequences with specific HLA alleles at a false discovery rate of 0.05. Across donors, most TCR sequences were observed very rarely, whereas some public TCRs were present in many individuals. A group of highly shared sequence variants was considered likely to be a technical artifact of the sequencing pipeline. The study listed 170 or so TCR beta chains as associated with cytomegalovirus. For the cohort, immune exposure information was limited to CMV serostatus. In an earlier analysis of several hundred of the donors, most TCR beta V segments were observed in productive rearrangements about 87% or about 30% of the time, broadly matching IMGT annotations. Because some donors lacked HLA typing at each locus, the association tests relied only on the typed subset. In both the original and validation cohorts, the classifier was reported to diagnose cytomegalovirus status with high specificity and sensitivity. When HLA alleles, especially DR and DQ, strongly co-occurred, attributing TCR associations to individual alleles was difficult. It was suggested by the authors that the approach could potentially be generalized to other disease states and immunological phenotypes. In a later genetic analysis, fewer N-insertions in productive TCRs were reported among donors in an Asian-associated ancestry cluster than the roughly 640-donor mean. A further reported finding was that TCR beta sequences accurately predicted the HLA-A and HLA-B alleles for most subjects in the first cohort. Because the 87-base-pair reads could not distinguish some IMGT-functional V segments, including TRBV6-2 and TRBV6-3, those segments were excluded. In a later analysis, several top co-occurrence clusters were reported to appear linked to parvovirus B19, influenza, CMV and Epstein-Barr virus. The cohort was sequenced for TCR beta chains only, and without alpha or paired-chain data the features that could be detected were limited. The presence/absence analyses assumed that sequencing depth was roughly uniform across donors, and that assumption may not be true. A later analysis found that HLA-associated TCR beta chains were more clonally expanded and had lower generation probabilities than equally common non-associated chains. Linkage disequilibrium might explain the correlated functional status among segregating V segments, but an unknown experimental factor could not be excluded. Because counts were too low, approximately 15 rarely observed V segments, including chromosome 9 orphons, were excluded from the earlier analysis of under 650 of the donors. V-gene and J-gene trimming of TCR beta chains was associated with a missense DCLRE1C variant in a later genetic analysis, and the association was replicated in an independent cohort. A later analysis found that most CMV-associated TCR beta chains appeared HLA-restricted, with HLA associations seemingly driven largely by CMV exposure. In a later analysis, TCR association rates were found to vary across HLA loci, with the most associated TCRs seen for DRB1 alleles and the fewest for HLA-C alleles. In vitro tests confirmed that three of the cytomegalovirus-associated TCR beta chains recognize cytomegalovirus antigens.

From the germline V gene, CDR1 is LGHNA and CDR2 is YSLEER. V has 1 base trimmed and J has 3 bases trimmed; junction bases matching no gene number 6. The CDR3 contains 15 residues, cysteine and phenylalanine counted. Only the CDR3 DNA stays, 45 bases, in frame from base 1. The receptor was isolated from a man aged 25 to 45 in good health and CMV-seropositive. Sample: PBMCs. This sequence uses TRBV4-3 and TRBJ2-7; the central 7 bases match TRBD1. The sequence in DNA is TGCGCCAGCAGCCAAGGCCGTTCAGGGGGCTACGAGCAGTACTTC. Translated, it gives CASSQGRSGGYEQYF.